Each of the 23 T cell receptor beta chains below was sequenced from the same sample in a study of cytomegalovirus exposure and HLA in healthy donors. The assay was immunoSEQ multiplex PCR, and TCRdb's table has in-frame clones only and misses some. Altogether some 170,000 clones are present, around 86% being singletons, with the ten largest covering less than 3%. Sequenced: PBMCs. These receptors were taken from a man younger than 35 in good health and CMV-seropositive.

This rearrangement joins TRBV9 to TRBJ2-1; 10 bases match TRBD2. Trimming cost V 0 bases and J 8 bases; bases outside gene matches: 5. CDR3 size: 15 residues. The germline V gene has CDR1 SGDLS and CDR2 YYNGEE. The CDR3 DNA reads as TGTGCCAGCAGCGTAGGTACTAGCGGGATCTATGAGCAGTTCTTC. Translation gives CASSVGTSGIYEQFF.

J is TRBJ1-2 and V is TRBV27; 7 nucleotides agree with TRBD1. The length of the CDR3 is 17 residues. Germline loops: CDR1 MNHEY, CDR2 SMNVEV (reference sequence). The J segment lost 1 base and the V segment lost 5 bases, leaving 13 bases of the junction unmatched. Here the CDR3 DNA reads TGTGCCAGCAGTCCGAACCGGGACAGCCCTTTTAACTATGGCTACACCTTC. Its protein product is CASSPNRDSPFNYGYTF.

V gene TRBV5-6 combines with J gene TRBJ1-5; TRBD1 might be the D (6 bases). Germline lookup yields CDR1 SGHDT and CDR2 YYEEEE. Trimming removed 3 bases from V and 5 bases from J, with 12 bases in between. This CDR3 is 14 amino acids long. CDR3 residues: CASSSQTGHQPQHF. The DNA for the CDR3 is TGTGCCAGCAGCTCCCAGACAGGACATCAGCCCCAGCATTTT.

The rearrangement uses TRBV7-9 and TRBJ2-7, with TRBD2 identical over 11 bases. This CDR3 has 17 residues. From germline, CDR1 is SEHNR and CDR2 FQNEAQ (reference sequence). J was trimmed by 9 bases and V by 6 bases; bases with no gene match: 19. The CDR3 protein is CASSGGQGYSGRAGQYF. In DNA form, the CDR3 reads TGTGCCAGCAGTGGTGGACAGGGATATAGCGGGAGGGCCGGGCAGTACTTC. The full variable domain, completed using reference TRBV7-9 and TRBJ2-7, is DTGVSQNPRHKITKRGQNVTFRCDPISEHNRLYWYRQTLGQGPEFLTYFQNEAQLEKSRLLSDRFSAERPKGSFSTLEIQRTEQGDSAMYLCASSGGQGYSGRAGQYFGPGTRLTVT.

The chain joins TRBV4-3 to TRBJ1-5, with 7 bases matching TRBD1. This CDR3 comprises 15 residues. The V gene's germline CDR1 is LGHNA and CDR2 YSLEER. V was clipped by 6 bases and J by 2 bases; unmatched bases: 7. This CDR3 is CASSEGGAGNQPQHF. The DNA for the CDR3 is TGCGCCAGCAGTGAAGGGGGCGCTGGCAATCAGCCCCAGCATTTT.

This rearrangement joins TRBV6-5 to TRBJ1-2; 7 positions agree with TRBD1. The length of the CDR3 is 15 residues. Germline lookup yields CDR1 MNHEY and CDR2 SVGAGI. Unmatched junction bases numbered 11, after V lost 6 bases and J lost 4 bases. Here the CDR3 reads CASSKQGPYGYGYTF. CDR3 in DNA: TGTGCCAGCAGCAAACAGGGGCCGTATGGCTATGGCTACACCTTC.

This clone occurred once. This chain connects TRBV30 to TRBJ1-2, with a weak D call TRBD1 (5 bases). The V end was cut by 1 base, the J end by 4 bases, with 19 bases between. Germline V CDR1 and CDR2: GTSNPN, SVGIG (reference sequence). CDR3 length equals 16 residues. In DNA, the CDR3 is TGTGCCTGGAGTGGGGGGGGAACGGACATCCTCTATGGCTACACCTTC. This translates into CAWSGGGTDILYGYTF.

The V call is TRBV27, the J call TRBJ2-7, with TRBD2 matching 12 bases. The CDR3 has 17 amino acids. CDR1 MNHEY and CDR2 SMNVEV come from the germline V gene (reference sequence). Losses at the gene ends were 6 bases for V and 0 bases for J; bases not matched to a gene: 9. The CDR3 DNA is TGTGCCAGCAGGCGACTAGCGGGGGATCCGAGCTCCTACGAGCAGTACTTC. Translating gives CASRRLAGDPSSYEQYF.

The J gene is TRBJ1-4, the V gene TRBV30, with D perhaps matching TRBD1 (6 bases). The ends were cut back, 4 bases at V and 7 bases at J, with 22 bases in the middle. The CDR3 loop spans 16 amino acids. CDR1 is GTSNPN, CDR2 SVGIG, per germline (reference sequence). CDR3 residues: CAWTPGTGMEVEKLFF. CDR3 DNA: TGTGCCTGGACCCCAGGTACAGGGATGGAAGTTGAAAAACTGTTTTTT.

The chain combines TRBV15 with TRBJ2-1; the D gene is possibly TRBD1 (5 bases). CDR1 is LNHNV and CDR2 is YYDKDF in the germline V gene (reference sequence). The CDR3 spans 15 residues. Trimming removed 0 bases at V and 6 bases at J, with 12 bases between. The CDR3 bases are TGTGCCACCAGCAGAGATAGGGGCGGTGGCAATGAGCAGTTCTTC. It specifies CATSRDRGGGNEQFF.

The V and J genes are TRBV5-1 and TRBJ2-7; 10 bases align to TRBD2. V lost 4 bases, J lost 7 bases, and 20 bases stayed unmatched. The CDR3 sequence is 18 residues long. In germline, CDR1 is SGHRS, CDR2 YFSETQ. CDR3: CASSLKPLAGVPLPEQYF. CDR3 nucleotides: TGCGCCAGCAGCCTCAAACCCCTAGCGGGAGTGCCTCTCCCTGAGCAGTACTTC.

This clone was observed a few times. CDR3 nucleotides: TGCGCCAGCAGCCAAGCCGGGGGGCGCTCAACTGAAGCTTTCTTT. Amino acid sequence: CASSQAGGRSTEAFF. The rearrangement joins TRBV4-3 to TRBJ1-1, with D tentatively TRBD1 (6 bases). From germline, CDR1 is LGHNA and CDR2 YSLEER. V lost 1 base to trimming and J lost 5 bases, with 14 bases between them. The length of the CDR3 is 15 residues.

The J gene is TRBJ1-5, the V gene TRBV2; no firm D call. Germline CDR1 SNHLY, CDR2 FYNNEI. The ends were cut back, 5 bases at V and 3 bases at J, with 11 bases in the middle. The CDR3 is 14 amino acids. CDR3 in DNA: TGTGCCAGCAGTCAATTCAGGTCCAATCAGCCCCAGCATTTT. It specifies CASSQFRSNQPQHF.

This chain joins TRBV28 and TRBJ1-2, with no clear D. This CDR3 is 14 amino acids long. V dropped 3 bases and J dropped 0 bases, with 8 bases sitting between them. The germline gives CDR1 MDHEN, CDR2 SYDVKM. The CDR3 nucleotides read TGTGCCAGCAGTTTGCGGGTCTCTAACTATGGCTACACCTTC. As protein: CASSLRVSNYGYTF.

The DNA for the CDR3 is TGCAGCGTTGATCAGGGGCTGAACACTGAAGCTTTCTTT. It is translated as CSVDQGLNTEAFF. V and J are TRBV29-1 and TRBJ1-1; TRBD1 might be the D (6 bases). The CDR3 runs 13 residues. Trimming removed 3 bases from V and 0 bases from J, with 8 bases in between. CDR1 SQVTM and CDR2 ANQGSEA come from the germline V gene.

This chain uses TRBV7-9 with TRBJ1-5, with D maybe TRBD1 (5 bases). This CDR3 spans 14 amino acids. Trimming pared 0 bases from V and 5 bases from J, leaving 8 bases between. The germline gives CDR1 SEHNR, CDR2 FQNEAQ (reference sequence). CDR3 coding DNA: TGTGCCAGCAGCTTAGCCAGGGAGGATCAGCCCCAGCATTTT. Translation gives CASSLAREDQPQHF.

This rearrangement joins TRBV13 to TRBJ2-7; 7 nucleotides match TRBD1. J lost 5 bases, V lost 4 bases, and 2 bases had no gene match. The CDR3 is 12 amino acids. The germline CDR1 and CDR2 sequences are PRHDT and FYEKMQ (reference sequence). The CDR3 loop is CASSSGTDEQYF. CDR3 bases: TGTGCCAGCAGCTCGGGGACAGACGAGCAGTACTTC.

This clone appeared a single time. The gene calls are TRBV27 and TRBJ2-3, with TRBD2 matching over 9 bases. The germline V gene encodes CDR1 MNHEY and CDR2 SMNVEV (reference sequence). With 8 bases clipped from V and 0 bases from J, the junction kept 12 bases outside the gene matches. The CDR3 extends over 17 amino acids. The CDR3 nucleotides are TGTGCCAGCGCATGGAGTGGACTAGCGCCAAGCACAGATACGCAGTATTTT. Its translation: CASAWSGLAPSTDTQYF.

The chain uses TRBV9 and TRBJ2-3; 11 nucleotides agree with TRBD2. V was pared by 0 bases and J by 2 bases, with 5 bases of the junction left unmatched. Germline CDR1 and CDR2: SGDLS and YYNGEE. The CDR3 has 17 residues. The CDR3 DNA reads TGTGCCAGCAGCGTAGATCCGACTAGCGGGGCCACAGATACGCAGTATTTT. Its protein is CASSVDPTSGATDTQYF.

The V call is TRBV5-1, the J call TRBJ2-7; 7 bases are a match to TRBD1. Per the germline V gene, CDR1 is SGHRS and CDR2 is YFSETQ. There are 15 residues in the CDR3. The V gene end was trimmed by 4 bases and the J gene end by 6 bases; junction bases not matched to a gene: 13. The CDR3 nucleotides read TGCGCCAGCAGCCTCGGAGCCTTGACAGGGCTCGAGCAGTACTTC. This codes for CASSLGALTGLEQYF.

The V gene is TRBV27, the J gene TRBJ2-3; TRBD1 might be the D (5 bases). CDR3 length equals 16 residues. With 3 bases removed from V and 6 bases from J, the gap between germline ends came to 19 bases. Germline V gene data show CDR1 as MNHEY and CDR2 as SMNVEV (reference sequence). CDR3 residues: CASSFAGSYPGDTQYF. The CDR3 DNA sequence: TGTGCCAGCAGTTTCGCAGGGTCTTATCCTGGTGATACGCAGTATTTT.

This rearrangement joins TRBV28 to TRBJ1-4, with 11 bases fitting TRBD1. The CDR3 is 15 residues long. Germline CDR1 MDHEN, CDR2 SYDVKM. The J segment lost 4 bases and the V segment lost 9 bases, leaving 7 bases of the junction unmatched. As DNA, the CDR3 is TGTGCCAGTATAGGGGGACAGGGGGGTAATGAAAAACTGTTTTTT. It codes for CASIGGQGGNEKLFF.

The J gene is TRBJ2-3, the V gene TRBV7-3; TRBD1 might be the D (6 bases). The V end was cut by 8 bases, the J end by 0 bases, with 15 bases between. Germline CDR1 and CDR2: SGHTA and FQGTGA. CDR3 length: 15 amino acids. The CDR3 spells CASAALGASTDTQYF. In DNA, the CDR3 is TGTGCCAGCGCCGCCCTGGGGGCTAGCACAGATACGCAGTATTTT.